The following is a T cell receptor (beta chain) sequence with its context. The data were taken from a study of T cell changes during pregnancy in multiple sclerosis. The CDR3 sequence is 15 residues long. CDR1 SGDLS and CDR2 YYNGEE come from the germline V gene. With 0 bases removed from V and 4 bases from J, the gap between germline ends came to 10 bases. Method: immunoSEQ multiplex PCR; TCRdb's copy keeps in-frame clones and lacks some. Altogether tens of thousands of clones are present, 70% to 90% being singletons, with the ten largest covering about 6.4%. The V gene is TRBV9, the J gene TRBJ2-2; no definite D call. The clonotype was recovered from a female donor with multiple sclerosis, enrolled in a pregnancy study. The sample consisted of CD8+ T cells from peripheral blood mononuclear cells, taken after pregnancy. The CDR3 DNA follows: TGTGCCAGCAGCGTAGCTAACAGAATCACCGGGGAGCTGTTTTTT. Protein product: CASSVANRITGELFF.